The present entry profiles one T cell receptor (beta chain) with its context. Its antigen is still unknown. The input lacks base qualities; no much larger clone sits a single base away. The data originate from a study of cytomegalovirus exposure and HLA in healthy donors (dated by TCRdb to the late 2010s). Study-level background: In an earlier analysis of 450 to 750 of the donors, 250 to 350 Gb of sequence data and 90 million to 130 million unique TCR beta sequences from 180 million or so T cells were reported. Roughly 290 gigabases of sequencing data and 75 million to 85 million unique TCR sequences made up an early release that covered approximately 650 HLA-typed donors. Of the roughly 400 genotyped donors, about 80% fell in the genetic ancestry cluster associated with self-reported Caucasian donors. The aim of the study was to test whether cataloging public T cell receptors could identify signatures of past pathogen exposure. The study profiled the T cell repertoires of hundreds of subjects by immunosequencing and related them to cytomegalovirus serostatus. Besides the first cohort of more than 650 subjects, a separate validation cohort made up of over 100 different subjects was used. The study combined high-throughput TCR immunosequencing, statistical association of individual TCRs with disease status, and machine learning to predict cytomegalovirus infection status. To study patterns of TCR occurrence, a later analysis re-analyzed previously published TCR beta repertoires from 650 to 750 donors and added high-resolution HLA genotyping. Rather than using new phenotypic data, the later analysis identified candidate immune exposures from TCR beta sequences and from how often those sequences occurred across donors. In an earlier analysis of around 540 of the donors, high-throughput TCR beta sequencing was used to judge whether each TCR beta V gene segment behaved as functional or pseudogenic. Donor age, sex, ethnicity and CMV serostatus were compiled together with the repertoire data. Genome-wide SNP genotypes for about 65% of the roughly 670 donors were used in a later genetic analysis, which treated that subset as a discovery cohort. All discovery cohort repertoires had been generated on a single sequencing platform. HLA typing covered class I and class II loci at four-digit resolution. The number of typed donors differed by locus: roughly 629-640 for A, B, C, DRB1 and DQB1; some 540 for DQA1; approximately 600 for DPA1; and around 470 for DPB1. A few DR-DQ haplotypes were handled as single units for association and clustering because linkage in the cohort was strong. Among about 360 genotyped donors of the cohort, an average of around 240,000 unique TCR beta nucleotide sequences were sequenced per donor, roughly 18% of them non-productive.

The library was made by the immunoSEQ multiplex PCR assay. For the multiplex PCR, a mixture combining 60 forward primers for TCR Vbeta segments and 13 reverse primers for TCR Jbeta segments was used. Amplification of the CDR3 region of rearranged TCR beta genes was performed with a multiplex PCR assay on genomic DNA. Amplified TCR beta libraries were sequenced as 87-base-pair reads on the Illumina HiSeq System. On the authors' methods: In a later analysis, 77 million or so unique TCR beta chains were counted across the roughly 670 repertoires, and roughly 9.9 million of these chains were shared by at least two donors. To remove PCR and sequencing errors, raw reads were error-corrected and collapsed into unique sequences using a nearest-neighbor algorithm that merged closely related sequences. Alignment of CDR3 sequences to IMGT reference sequences was used to assign V, D and J gene segments. For a sequence to be retained, a match of at least six nucleotides to both a V gene segment and a J gene segment was required. A rearrangement counted as productive if the CDR3 had no stop codons and remained in frame with V and J, and every other rearrangement counted as non-productive. CDR3 was defined according to IMGT convention as the region running from the second conserved V-encoded cysteine to the conserved J-encoded phenylalanine. The earlier analysis of about 560 of the donors excluded any sequence lacking an unambiguous match to a single V gene segment. An earlier analysis of approximately 590 of the donors classified V segments as functional when productive rearrangements were above 56.7% and as segregating when the standard deviation between donors was above 5%. To diagnose cytomegalovirus status from the catalog of TCR beta chain sequences, a statistical classification framework was built. V and J gene assignment, in a later analysis, came from comparing TCR nucleotide sequences with IMGT/GENE-DB human TR gene sequences. Using the TCRdist pipeline, a later analysis assigned CDR3 sequences along with most-parsimonious VDJ recombination scenarios. A later analysis defined each TCR beta chain by its CDR3 amino acid sequence plus V-gene family, and excluded reads lacking a unique V-gene family. To address suspected cross-contamination and a sequencing artifact, a later analysis removed a few hundred highly shared, low-generation-probability nucleotide sequences. In a later analysis, a clonal expansion index was calculated for each public chain from normalized within-repertoire ranks of inferred template counts. In a later analysis, generation probabilities were computed with a VDJ recombination model fitted to out-of-frame rearrangements, and the resulting probabilities were checked against IGoR. In a later analysis, hypergeometric tests were used to score TCR-TCR, TCR-HLA and TCR-CMV co-occurrence, with a repertoire-size bias correction applied to TCR pairs. In a later analysis, false discovery rates were estimated by permuting HLA or CMV assignments 20 times. In a later analysis, co-occurring TCRs were grouped using DBSCAN, and TCRdist sequence similarity was added for clustering within HLA-allele-positive subsets. For co-occurrence clustering, repertoires with fewer than 30,000 or more than 120,000 public chains were excluded, along with five repertoires with anomalous nucleotide sharing. This immuneACCESS table, as held by TCRdb, lists in-frame sequences with V and J called but not all clones. Of the missing ones, under half trace to an unresolved V gene in checked studies; the others have no known cause. V and J calls and clone size are copied from that table; D and trimming were computed from the DNA. This sample has a few hundred thousand clones in its table, and about nine tenths of those were observed once. The ten largest make up about 1.7% of the sample.

Paper-wide results and their limitations: According to a later genetic analysis, donors in an Asian-associated ancestry cluster had fewer N-insertions in productive TCRs than the roughly 670-donor mean. Only TCR beta chains were sequenced in this cohort, and the absence of alpha or paired-chain data limited detectable features. Linkage disequilibrium might explain the correlated functional status among segregating V segments, but an unknown experimental factor could not be ruled out. An earlier analysis of 587 of the donors showed that most TCR beta V segments appeared in productive rearrangements either about 87% or about 30% of the time, which broadly matched IMGT annotations. Immune exposure information for the cohort was limited to CMV serostatus. A later analysis reported that several top co-occurrence clusters appeared linked to parvovirus B19, influenza, CMV and Epstein-Barr virus. The 87-base-pair reads could not distinguish some IMGT-functional V segments, including TRBV6-2 and TRBV6-3, so those segments were excluded. An association between a missense DCLRE1C variant and V-gene and J-gene trimming of TCR beta chains was found in a later genetic analysis and replicated in an independent cohort. Most CMV-associated TCR beta chains appeared to be HLA-restricted in a later analysis, and the HLA associations seemed to be driven largely by CMV exposure. Most TCR sequences were observed very rarely across donors, whereas some public TCRs were present in many individuals. A further reported finding was that TCR beta sequences accurately predicted the HLA-A and HLA-B alleles for most subjects in the first cohort. In the study, approximately 160 TCR beta chains were listed as associated with cytomegalovirus. Sequencing depth was assumed to be roughly uniform across donors in the presence/absence analyses, though that assumption may not hold. A few of the identified cytomegalovirus-associated TCR beta chains were confirmed in vitro to be specific for cytomegalovirus antigens. The classifier was reported to diagnose cytomegalovirus status with high specificity and sensitivity in both the original cohort and the validation cohort. In a later analysis, around 17,000 TCR beta sequences were associated with specific HLA alleles at a false discovery rate of 0.05. A later analysis found that HLA-associated TCR beta chains were more clonally expanded and had lower generation probabilities than equally common non-associated chains. HLA typing was unavailable for some donors at each locus, so association tests used only the typed subset. According to a later analysis, TCR association rates differed among HLA loci, with DRB1 alleles showing the most associated TCRs and HLA-C alleles showing the fewest. A cluster of highly shared sequence variants was judged likely to be a technical artifact of the sequencing pipeline. When HLA alleles, especially DR and DQ, strongly co-occurred, TCR associations were difficult to assign to individual alleles. The earlier analysis of around 600 of the donors excluded approximately 15 rarely observed V segments, including chromosome 9 orphons, because counts were too low. According to the authors, the approach could potentially be generalized to other disease states and immunological phenotypes.

The cohort consisted of 650 to 850 healthy bone marrow donors. At the time of sampling, every cohort member was nominally healthy, though immune exposures that went unrecorded were likely present. The donor tested CMV seronegative and was one of the 352 seronegative cohort members. A peripheral blood sample was collected from each donor, and TCR beta sequencing was performed on peripheral blood mononuclear cells. The Qiagen DNeasy Blood Extraction Kit was used to extract genomic DNA from the blood cell samples. The CDR3 holds 16 amino acids from the cysteine to the phenylalanine. Solely the CDR3 DNA is kept, with 48 bases framed from the first base. At the junction V is shortened by 6 bases and J by 3 bases; bases outside the gene matches: 10. Sequences SEHNR (CDR1) and FQNEAQ (CDR2) are obtained from the germline V gene (reference sequence).

The sequencing sample was made of PBMCs. This receptor was identified in a girl aged 2-10 years in good health and CMV-seronegative. The rearrangement combines TRBV7-9 with TRBJ2-3; TRBD1 agrees with 9 junctional bases. The CDR3 amino acid sequence is: CASSPEGQGRTDTQYF. The sequence in DNA is TGTGCCAGCAGTCCTGAGGGACAGGGACGGACAGATACGCAGTATTTT.